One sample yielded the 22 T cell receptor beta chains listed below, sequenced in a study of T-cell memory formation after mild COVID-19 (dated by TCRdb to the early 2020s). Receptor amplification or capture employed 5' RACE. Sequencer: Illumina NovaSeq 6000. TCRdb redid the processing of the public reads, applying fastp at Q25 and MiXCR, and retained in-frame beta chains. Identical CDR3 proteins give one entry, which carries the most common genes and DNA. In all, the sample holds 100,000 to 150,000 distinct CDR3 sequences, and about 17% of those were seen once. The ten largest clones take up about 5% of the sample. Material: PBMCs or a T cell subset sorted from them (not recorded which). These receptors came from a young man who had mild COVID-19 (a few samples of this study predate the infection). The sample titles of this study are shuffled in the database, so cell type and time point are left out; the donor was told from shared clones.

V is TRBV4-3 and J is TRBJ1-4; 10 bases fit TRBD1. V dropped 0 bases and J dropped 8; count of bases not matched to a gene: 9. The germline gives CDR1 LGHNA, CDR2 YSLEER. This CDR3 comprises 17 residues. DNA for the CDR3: TGCGCCAGCAGCCAAGATCCTCGCGGGACAGGGGACGAAAAACTGTTTTTT. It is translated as CASSQDPRGTGDEKLFF.

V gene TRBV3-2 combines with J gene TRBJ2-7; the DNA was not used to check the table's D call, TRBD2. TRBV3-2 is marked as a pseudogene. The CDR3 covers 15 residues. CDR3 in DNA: TGTGCCAGCAGCCAAGATTGTAAGGGCCTTTCGGAGCAGTACGTC. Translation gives CASSQDCKGLSEQYV.

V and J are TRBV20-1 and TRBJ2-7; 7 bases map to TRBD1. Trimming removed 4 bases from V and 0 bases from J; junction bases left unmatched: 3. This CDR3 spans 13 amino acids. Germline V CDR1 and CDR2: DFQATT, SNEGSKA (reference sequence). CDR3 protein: CSANRDSSYEQYF. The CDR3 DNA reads TGCAGTGCTAACCGGGACAGCTCCTACGAGCAGTACTTC.

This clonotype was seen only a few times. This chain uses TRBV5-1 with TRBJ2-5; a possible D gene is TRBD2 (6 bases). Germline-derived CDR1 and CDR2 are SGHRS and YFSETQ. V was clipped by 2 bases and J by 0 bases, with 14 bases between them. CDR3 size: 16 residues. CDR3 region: CASSFTGSQYQETQYF. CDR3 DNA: TGCGCCAGCAGCTTCACCGGGAGCCAGTACCAAGAGACCCAGTACTTC.

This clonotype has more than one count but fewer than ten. CDR3 coding DNA: TGTGCCAGCAGCAGCGCAGGGTTATGGGCCGGGGAGCTGTTTTTT. This encodes CASSSAGLWAGELFF. The chain links TRBV5-4 to TRBJ2-2, with D perhaps matching TRBD1 (5 bases). The CDR3 sequence is 15 residues long. V was clipped by 4 bases and J by 6 bases, with 16 bases between them. The germline gives CDR1 SGHNT, CDR2 YYREEE (reference sequence).

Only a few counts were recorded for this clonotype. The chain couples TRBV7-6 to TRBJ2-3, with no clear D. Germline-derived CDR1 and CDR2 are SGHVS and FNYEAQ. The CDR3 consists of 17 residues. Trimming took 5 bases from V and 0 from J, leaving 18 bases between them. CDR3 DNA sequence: TGTGCCAGCAGCCCCTCTTGGTTCGGGCCTAGCACAGATACGCAGTATTTT. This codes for CASSPSWFGPSTDTQYF. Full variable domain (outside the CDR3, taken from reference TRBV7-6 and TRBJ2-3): GAGVSQSPRYKVTKRGQDVALRCDPISGHVSLYWYRQALGQGPEFLTYFNYEAQQDKSGLPNDRFSAERPEGSISTLTIQRTEQRDSAMYRCASSPSWFGPSTDTQYFGPGTRLTVL.

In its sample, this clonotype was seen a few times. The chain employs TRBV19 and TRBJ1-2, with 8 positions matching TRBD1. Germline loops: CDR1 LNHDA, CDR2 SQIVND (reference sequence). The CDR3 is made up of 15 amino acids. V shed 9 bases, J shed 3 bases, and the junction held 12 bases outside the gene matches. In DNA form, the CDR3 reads TGTGCCAGCAAGACAGGGGAGTGGAGGGACTATGGCTACACCTTC. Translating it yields CASKTGEWRDYGYTF.

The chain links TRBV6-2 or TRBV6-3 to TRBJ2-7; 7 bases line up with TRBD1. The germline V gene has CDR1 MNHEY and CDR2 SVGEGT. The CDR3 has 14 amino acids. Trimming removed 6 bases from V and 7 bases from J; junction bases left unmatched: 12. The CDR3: CASSPAVRTGEQYV. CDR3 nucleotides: TGTGCCAGCAGCCCGGCAGTCCGGACAGGAGAGCAGTACGTC.

Here the CDR3 DNA reads TGCAGCGTTGACACTAGCGGGGAGGTAGATACGCAGTATTTT. It specifies CSVDTSGEVDTQYF. The chain has TRBV29-1 and TRBJ2-3; 10 bases are shared with TRBD2. Germline CDR1 SQVTM, CDR2 ANQGSEA. The CDR3 has 14 residues. V lost 3 bases and J lost 5; bases outside the gene matches: 5.

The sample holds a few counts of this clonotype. This CDR3 is CASSLRGRTGELFF. The CDR3 nucleotides are TGCGCCAGCAGCTTGCGGGGCAGGACCGGGGAGCTGTTTTTT. The chain links TRBV5-1 to TRBJ2-2; perhaps D is TRBD1 or TRBD2 (5 bases each). Trimming removed 1 base at V and 5 bases at J, with 9 bases between. The CDR3 spans 14 residues. Germline loops: CDR1 SGHRS, CDR2 YFSETQ.

The CDR3 nucleotides read TGTGCCAGCAGCGTCGGTATCGGGGAGCTGTTTTTT. Translating gives CASSVGIGELFF. This sequence joins TRBV9 and TRBJ2-2; D is unclear. This CDR3 is built from 12 residues. Germline CDR1 reads SGDLS; CDR2 reads YYNGEE. Trimming removed 2 bases from V and 7 bases from J, with 6 bases in between.

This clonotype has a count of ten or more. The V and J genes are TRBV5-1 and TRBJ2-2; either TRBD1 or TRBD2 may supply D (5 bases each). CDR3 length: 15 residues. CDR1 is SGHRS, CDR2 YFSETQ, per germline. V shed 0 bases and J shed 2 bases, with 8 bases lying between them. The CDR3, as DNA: TGCGCCAGCAGCTTGGAGGGGACCAACACCGGGGAGCTGTTTTTT. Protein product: CASSLEGTNTGELFF.

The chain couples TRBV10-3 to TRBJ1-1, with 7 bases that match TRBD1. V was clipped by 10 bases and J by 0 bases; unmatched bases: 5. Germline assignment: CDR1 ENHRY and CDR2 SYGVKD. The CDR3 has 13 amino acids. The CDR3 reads CATQGVMNTEAFF. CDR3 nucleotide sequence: TGTGCCACCCAGGGGGTTATGAACACTGAAGCTTTCTTT.

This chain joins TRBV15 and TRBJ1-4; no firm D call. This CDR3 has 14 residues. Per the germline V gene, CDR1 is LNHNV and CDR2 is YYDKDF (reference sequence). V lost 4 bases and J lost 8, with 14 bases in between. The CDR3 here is CATSKEGFEEKLFF. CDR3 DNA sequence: TGTGCCACCAGCAAAGAAGGGTTCGAGGAAAAACTGTTTTTT.

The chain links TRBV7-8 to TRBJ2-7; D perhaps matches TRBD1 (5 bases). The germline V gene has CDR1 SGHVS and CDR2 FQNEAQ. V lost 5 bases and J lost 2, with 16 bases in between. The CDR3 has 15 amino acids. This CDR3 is CASSPERGVPYEQYF. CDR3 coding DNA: TGTGCCAGCAGCCCCGAAAGGGGCGTACCCTACGAGCAGTACTTC.

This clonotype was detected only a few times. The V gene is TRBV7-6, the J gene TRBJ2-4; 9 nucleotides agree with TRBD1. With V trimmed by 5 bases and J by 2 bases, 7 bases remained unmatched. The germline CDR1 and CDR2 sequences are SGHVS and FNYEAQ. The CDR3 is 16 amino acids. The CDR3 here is CASSPGTGRTKNIQYF. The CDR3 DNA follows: TGTGCCAGCAGCCCAGGGACAGGGAGGACCAAAAACATTCAGTACTTC.

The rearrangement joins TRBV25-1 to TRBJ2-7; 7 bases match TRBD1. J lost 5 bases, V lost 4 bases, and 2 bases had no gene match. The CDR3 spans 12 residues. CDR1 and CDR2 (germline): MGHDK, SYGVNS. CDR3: CASSVQGNEQYF. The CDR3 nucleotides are TGTGCCAGCAGTGTACAGGGGAACGAGCAGTACTTC.

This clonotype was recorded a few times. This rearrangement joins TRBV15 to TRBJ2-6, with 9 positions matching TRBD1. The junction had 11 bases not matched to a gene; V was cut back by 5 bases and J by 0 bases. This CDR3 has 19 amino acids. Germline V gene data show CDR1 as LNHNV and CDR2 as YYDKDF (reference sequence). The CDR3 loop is CATSGPRGQGTSGANVLTF. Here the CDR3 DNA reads TGTGCCACCAGCGGCCCCCGGGGACAGGGAACCTCTGGGGCCAACGTCCTGACTTTC.

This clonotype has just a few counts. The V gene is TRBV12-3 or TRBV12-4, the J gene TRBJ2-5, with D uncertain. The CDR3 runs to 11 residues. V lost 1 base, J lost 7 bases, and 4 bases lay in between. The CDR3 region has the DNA TGTGCCAGCAGTTTAGTGGGGACCCAGTACTTC. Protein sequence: CASSLVGTQYF.

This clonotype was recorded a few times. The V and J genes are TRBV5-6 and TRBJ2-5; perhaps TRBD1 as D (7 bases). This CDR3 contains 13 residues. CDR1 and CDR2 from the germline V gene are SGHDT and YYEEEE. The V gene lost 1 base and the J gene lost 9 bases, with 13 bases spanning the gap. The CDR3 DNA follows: TGTGCCAGCAGCTTGAATGTCAGGGGGGCCCAGTACTTC. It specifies CASSLNVRGAQYF.

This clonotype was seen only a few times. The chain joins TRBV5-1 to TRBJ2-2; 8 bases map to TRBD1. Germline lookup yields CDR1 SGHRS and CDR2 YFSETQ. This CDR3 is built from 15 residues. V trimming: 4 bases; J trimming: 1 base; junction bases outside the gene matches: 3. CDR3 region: CASSAGTGNTGELFF. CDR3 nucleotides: TGCGCCAGCAGCGCCGGGACAGGGAACACCGGGGAGCTGTTTTTT.

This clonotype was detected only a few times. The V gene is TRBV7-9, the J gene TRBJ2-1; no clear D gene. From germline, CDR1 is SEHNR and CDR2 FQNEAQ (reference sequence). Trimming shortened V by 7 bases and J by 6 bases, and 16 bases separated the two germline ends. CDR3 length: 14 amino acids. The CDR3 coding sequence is TGTGCCAGCACCATAGAGGTCGCAAGCAATGAGCAGTTCTTC. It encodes CASTIEVASNEQFF. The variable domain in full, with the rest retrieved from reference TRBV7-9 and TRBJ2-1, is DTGVSQNPRHKITKRGQNVTFRCDPISEHNRLYWYRQTLGQGPEFLTYFQNEAQLEKSRLLSDRFSAERPKGSFSTLEIQRTEQGDSAMYLCASTIEVASNEQFFGPGTRLTVL.